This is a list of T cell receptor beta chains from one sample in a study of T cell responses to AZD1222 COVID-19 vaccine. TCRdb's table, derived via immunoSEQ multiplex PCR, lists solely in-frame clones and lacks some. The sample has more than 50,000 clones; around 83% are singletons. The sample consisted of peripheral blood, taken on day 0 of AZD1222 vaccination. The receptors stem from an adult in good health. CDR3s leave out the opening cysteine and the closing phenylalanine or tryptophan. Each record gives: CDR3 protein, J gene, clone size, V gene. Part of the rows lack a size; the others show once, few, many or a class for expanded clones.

cdr3_aa: ASSPADYRGAF
j_call: TRBJ1-1
clone_size: NA
v_call: TRBV2

cdr3_aa: ASSLIGGTYGYT
j_call: TRBJ1-2
clone_size: NA
v_call: TRBV5-1

cdr3_aa: ASSYSMGDTEAF
j_call: TRBJ1-1
clone_size: NA
v_call: TRBV6-5

cdr3_aa: ASSLRAAGEGDNEQF
j_call: TRBJ2-1
clone_size: NA
v_call: TRBV7-3

cdr3_aa: ASRLRAVRERNEQF
j_call: TRBJ2-1
clone_size: NA
v_call: TRBV19

cdr3_aa: ASSSTNTDTQY
j_call: TRBJ2-3
clone_size: once
v_call: TRBV12-3/TRBV12-4

cdr3_aa: AWSVDSNSPLH
j_call: TRBJ1-6
clone_size: NA
v_call: TRBV30

cdr3_aa: ASSQAGQGPLYTEAF
j_call: TRBJ1-1
clone_size: NA
v_call: TRBV4-1

cdr3_aa: ASSTRITDTQY
j_call: TRBJ2-3
clone_size: NA
v_call: TRBV7-2

cdr3_aa: ASSSRTRPQH
j_call: TRBJ1-5
clone_size: NA
v_call: TRBV12-3/TRBV12-4

cdr3_aa: ASSPGQNLYGYT
j_call: TRBJ1-2
clone_size: NA
v_call: TRBV18

cdr3_aa: ASSLQGQKDEQY
j_call: TRBJ2-7
clone_size: NA
v_call: TRBV5-1

cdr3_aa: ASSEFGPNTEAF
j_call: TRBJ1-1
clone_size: NA
v_call: TRBV25-1

cdr3_aa: ASSLTRGHGYT
j_call: TRBJ1-2
clone_size: NA
v_call: TRBV7-2

cdr3_aa: ASSLAQVTGNTIY
j_call: TRBJ1-3
clone_size: NA
v_call: TRBV7-8

cdr3_aa: ASSTSGNTDTQY
j_call: TRBJ2-3
clone_size: NA
v_call: TRBV3-1/TRBV3-2

cdr3_aa: ASSPLGGRPDTQY
j_call: TRBJ2-3
clone_size: NA
v_call: TRBV6-5

cdr3_aa: ASSSFGNEKLF
j_call: TRBJ1-4
clone_size: NA
v_call: TRBV28

cdr3_aa: ASSSRTSGRNEQY
j_call: TRBJ2-7
clone_size: NA
v_call: TRBV7-2

cdr3_aa: ASSPRLSTNEKLF
j_call: TRBJ1-4
clone_size: NA
v_call: TRBV4-2

cdr3_aa: ASSRGNQPQH
j_call: TRBJ1-5
clone_size: NA
v_call: TRBV18

cdr3_aa: ASSEGGAPGINIQY
j_call: TRBJ2-4
clone_size: NA
v_call: TRBV7-9

cdr3_aa: ASSSDSSGANVLT
j_call: TRBJ2-6
clone_size: NA
v_call: TRBV5-6

cdr3_aa: ASSLRVLASTDTQY
j_call: TRBJ2-3
clone_size: NA
v_call: TRBV5-6

cdr3_aa: ASSSGPWGSQH
j_call: TRBJ1-5
clone_size: NA
v_call: TRBV6-2/TRBV6-3

cdr3_aa: ASSSIDSYNEQF
j_call: TRBJ2-1
clone_size: NA
v_call: TRBV28

cdr3_aa: ASKGSRPTRYSNQPQH
j_call: TRBJ1-5
clone_size: NA
v_call: TRBV2

cdr3_aa: ASSQDLVGPGELF
j_call: TRBJ2-2
clone_size: NA
v_call: TRBV4-3

cdr3_aa: ATRAGQNRPANTEAF
j_call: TRBJ1-1
clone_size: NA
v_call: TRBV19

cdr3_aa: ASGSRLELIIEQF
j_call: TRBJ2-1
clone_size: once
v_call: TRBV12-5

cdr3_aa: ASSLGGVTSTDTQY
j_call: TRBJ2-3
clone_size: NA
v_call: TRBV7-2

cdr3_aa: ASSLGGTGAVNTEAF
j_call: TRBJ1-1
clone_size: NA
v_call: TRBV5-4

cdr3_aa: ASRSAGGVYGYT
j_call: TRBJ1-2
clone_size: NA
v_call: TRBV9

cdr3_aa: ASGRRDEAF
j_call: TRBJ1-1
clone_size: NA
v_call: TRBV11-3

cdr3_aa: SASRGGRIGEQY
j_call: TRBJ2-7
clone_size: NA
v_call: TRBV20-1

cdr3_aa: ASSHFSDEQY
j_call: TRBJ2-7
clone_size: few
v_call: TRBV4-1

cdr3_aa: AISREGEQPQH
j_call: TRBJ1-5
clone_size: NA
v_call: TRBV10-3

cdr3_aa: ASSGQNRGGAF
j_call: TRBJ1-1
clone_size: NA
v_call: TRBV9

cdr3_aa: SVGRLVLQF
j_call: TRBJ2-1
clone_size: once
v_call: TRBV29-1

cdr3_aa: ASSIDPEGTSNQPQH
j_call: TRBJ1-5
clone_size: NA
v_call: TRBV19

cdr3_aa: ASSLYRNYGYT
j_call: TRBJ1-2
clone_size: NA
v_call: TRBV12-3/TRBV12-4

cdr3_aa: ASTQGTDTQY
j_call: TRBJ2-3
clone_size: NA
v_call: TRBV6-6